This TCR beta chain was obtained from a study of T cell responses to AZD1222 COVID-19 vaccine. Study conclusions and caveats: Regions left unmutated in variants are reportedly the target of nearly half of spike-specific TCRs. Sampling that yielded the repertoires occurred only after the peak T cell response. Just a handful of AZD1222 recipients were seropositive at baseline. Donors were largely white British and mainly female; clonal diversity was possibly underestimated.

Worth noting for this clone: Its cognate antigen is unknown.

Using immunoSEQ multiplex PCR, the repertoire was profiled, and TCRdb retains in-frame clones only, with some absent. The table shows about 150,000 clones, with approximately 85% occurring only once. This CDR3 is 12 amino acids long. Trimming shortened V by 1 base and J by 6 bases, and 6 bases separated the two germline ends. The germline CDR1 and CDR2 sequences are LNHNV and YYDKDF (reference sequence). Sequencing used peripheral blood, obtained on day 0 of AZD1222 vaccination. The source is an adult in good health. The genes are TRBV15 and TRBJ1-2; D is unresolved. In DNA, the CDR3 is TGTGCCACCAGCAGAGCGTCGGATGGCTACACCTTC. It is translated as CATSRASDGYTF.